What follows are 28 T cell receptor beta chains derived from one specimen sequenced in a study of identical twins. TCRdb passed the 5' RACE reads through MiXCR, listing each CDR3 protein once. The sample contains under 250,000 distinct CDR3 sequences, approximately 7.8% of which appear only once. The same specimen was also included in a second study, on yellow fever vaccine responses in identical twins.

The sequencing sample was made of CD8+ T cells sorted from blood. These receptor sequences come from a woman under 30 in good health.

This clonotype was recorded at least ten times. The CDR3 region is CATSDYGGRAADTQYF. CDR3 nucleotides: TGTGCCACCAGTGATTATGGGGGGAGGGCGGCAGATACGCAGTATTTT. The chain carries TRBV24-1 and TRBJ2-3; 7 positions agree with TRBD2. CDR1 is KGHDR, CDR2 SFDVKD, per germline. The CDR3 is 16 residues long. V was pared by 2 bases and J by 4 bases, with 8 bases of the junction left unmatched.

The chain couples TRBV20-1 to TRBJ2-7; TRBD2 is a possible D gene (6 bases). The CDR3 has 17 amino acids. Germline V gene data show CDR1 as DFQATT and CDR2 as SNEGSKA (reference sequence). Trimming pared 6 bases from V and 4 bases from J, leaving 28 bases between. In DNA form, the CDR3 reads TGCAGTGCCACCCATGGGGACTCCGGGACCGAACAATACGAGCAGTACGTC. It yields the protein CSATHGDSGTEQYEQYV.

A few counts support this clonotype. The rearrangement uses TRBV2 and TRBJ2-1; 8 bases align to TRBD2. The J segment lost 9 bases and the V segment lost 8 bases, leaving 12 bases of the junction unmatched. From germline, CDR1 is SNHLY and CDR2 FYNNEI. There are 14 residues in the CDR3. The chain's CDR3 is CASGFGTRVGEQFF. The CDR3 DNA is TGTGCCAGCGGGTTCGGGACTAGGGTCGGTGAGCAGTTCTTC.

The chain carries TRBV5-1 and TRBJ2-3; 7 nucleotides align to TRBD1. The germline CDR1 and CDR2 sequences are SGHRS and YFSETQ. Trimming removed 0 bases from V and 7 bases from J; junction bases left unmatched: 8. The CDR3 loop spans 15 amino acids. The CDR3 nucleotides are TGCGCCAGCAGCTTGGGCCCAGGGACAGAGAATACGCAGTATTTT. This translates into CASSLGPGTENTQYF.

In its sample, this clonotype was seen many times. The chain couples TRBV12-3 or TRBV12-4 to TRBJ2-5; possible D gene TRBD1, 5 bases. V was shortened by 6 bases and J by 5 bases, with 19 bases between the two germline ends. The CDR3 runs 15 residues. Here the CDR3 reads CASRMTELGTETQYF. The CDR3 DNA is TGTGCCAGCAGAATGACAGAGTTGGGTACGGAGACCCAGTACTTC.

This clonotype was seen only a few times. The rearrangement uses TRBV7-9 and TRBJ1-1, with D hard to call. In germline, CDR1 is SEHNR, CDR2 FQNEAQ (reference sequence). V was clipped by 6 bases and J by 11 bases, with 19 bases between them. CDR3 length: 13 residues. CDR3 in amino acids: CASSPGGVVSAFF. CDR3 in DNA: TGTGCCAGCAGTCCCGGCGGGGTGGTTTCGGCTTTCTTT.

This clonotype appeared once. Being one base from a much bigger clone, this may be a read error. V is TRBV12-3 or TRBV12-4 and J is TRBJ2-1; tentatively, D is TRBD2 (6 bases). CDR3 length equals 15 residues. With 3 bases removed from V and 4 bases from J, the gap between germline ends came to 13 bases. The CDR3 loop is CASSFPGDGYNEQFF. CDR3 in DNA: TGTGCCAGCAGTTTTCCGGGGGATGGTTACAATGAGCAGTTCTTC.

The rearrangement joins TRBV7-2 to TRBJ2-5, with no clear D. Trimming shortened V by 1 base and J by 2 bases, and 11 bases separated the two germline ends. The length of the CDR3 is 15 residues. CDR1 SGHTA and CDR2 FQGNSA come from the germline V gene. This CDR3 is CASSLELRLQETQYF. The CDR3 bases are TGTGCCAGCAGCTTAGAACTCCGCCTTCAAGAGACCCAGTACTTC.

V and J are TRBV2 and TRBJ2-7; D is undetermined. Germline V gene lookup returns CDR1 SNHLY and CDR2 FYNNEI. CDR3 length equals 10 residues. Between the trimmed V and J ends, which lost 4 bases and 5 bases, there was a span of 3 bases. This CDR3 reads CASSGNEQYV. In DNA, the CDR3 is TGTGCCAGCAGTGGTAACGAGCAGTACGTC.

V is TRBV6-2 or TRBV6-3 and J is TRBJ1-2; 7 bases are a match to TRBD1. Trimming removed 0 bases from V and 5 bases from J; junction bases left unmatched: 3. CDR1 is MNHEY and CDR2 is SVGEGT in the germline V gene. The CDR3 has 14 amino acids. In DNA form, the CDR3 reads TGTGCCAGCAGTTACTCACCAGGGGGATATGGCTACACCTTC. Its translation is CASSYSPGGYGYTF.

This clonotype was observed many times. In DNA form, the CDR3 reads TGCGCCAGCAGCCAAGAATGGGCGCCTTCCTACAATGAGCAGTTCTTC. Translation gives CASSQEWAPSYNEQFF. V gene TRBV4-1 combines with J gene TRBJ2-1; D remains ambiguous. The V and J ends lost 0 bases and 1 base respectively, with 10 bases between them. The CDR3 runs to 16 residues. Per germline, CDR1 MGHRA and CDR2 YSYEKL.

At least ten counts were recorded for this clonotype. This rearrangement joins TRBV12-3 or TRBV12-4 to TRBJ1-6, with D maybe TRBD1 (5 bases). Trimming left V 7 bases short and J 9 bases short, with 16 bases between. CDR3 size: 14 residues. CDR3 loop: CASTDGQGSSPLHF. CDR3 nucleotide sequence: TGTGCCAGCACCGACGGCCAGGGCAGTTCACCCCTCCACTTT.

The chain is built from TRBV15 and TRBJ2-5; possible D gene TRBD2, 6 bases. CDR1 LNHNV and CDR2 YYDKDF come from the germline V gene (reference sequence). Trimming took 4 bases from V and 2 from J, leaving 11 bases between them. The CDR3 spans 14 residues. The CDR3 region has the DNA TGTGCCACCAGCATGTCAGGGAGGCAAGAGACCCAGTACTTC. Protein sequence: CATSMSGRQETQYF.

This clonotype was detected many times. The chain combines TRBV28 with TRBJ2-7; TRBD2 matches 9 bases. Germline loops: CDR1 MDHEN, CDR2 SYDVKM. This CDR3 region has 15 residues. V dropped 3 bases and J dropped 3; count of bases not matched to a gene: 6. CDR3 coding DNA: TGTGCCAGCAGTTTCCGTAGCGGGGGAATCTACGAGCAGTACTTC. This gives the protein CASSFRSGGIYEQYF.

There are a few counts of this clonotype. This chain joins TRBV7-9 and TRBJ2-7; either TRBD1 or TRBD2 may fit D (5 bases each). This CDR3 spans 16 amino acids. The germline CDR1 and CDR2 sequences are SEHNR and FQNEAQ (reference sequence). The V end was cut by 5 bases, the J end by 3 bases, with 20 bases between. The CDR3 coding sequence is TGTGCCAGCAGCCCCGACGTAGGGGACCTCCTCTACGAGCAGTACTTC. Protein product: CASSPDVGDLLYEQYF.

The table lists this clonotype with many counts. This chain uses TRBV28 with TRBJ2-1; 8 bases agree with TRBD2. Germline assignment: CDR1 MDHEN and CDR2 SYDVKM. The CDR3 runs 13 residues. Trimming at V came to 7 bases and at J to 5 bases, leaving 4 bases not matched to a gene. The CDR3 here is CASTGLEHNEQFF. CDR3 DNA: TGTGCCAGCACGGGACTAGAACACAATGAGCAGTTCTTC.

This clonotype has at least ten counts. The J gene is TRBJ2-5, the V gene TRBV5-5, with TRBD1 matching 8 bases. CDR1 is SGHKS, CDR2 YYEKEE, per germline (reference sequence). V shed 4 bases and J 5 bases; nucleotides not matched to a gene: 7. The CDR3 has 14 amino acids. CDR3: CASSLTGDWETQYF. In DNA, the CDR3 is TGTGCCAGCAGCCTGACAGGGGATTGGGAGACCCAGTACTTC.

Ten or more counts support this clonotype. The chain is built from TRBV12-3 or TRBV12-4 and TRBJ2-5, with D unclear. The CDR3 extends over 15 amino acids. Trimming took 1 base from V and 0 from J, leaving 9 bases between them. CDR3 nucleotide sequence: TGTGCCAGCAGTTTAGTTGGTGGCTACCAAGAGACCCAGTACTTC. It codes for CASSLVGGYQETQYF.

This clonotype was seen many times. The V gene is TRBV4-1, the J gene TRBJ2-7, with D possibly being TRBD2 (5 bases). The V end was cut by 1 base, the J end by 4 bases, with 8 bases between. The CDR3 extends over 13 amino acids. Looked up from germline, CDR1 is MGHRA and CDR2 is YSYEKL. The CDR3 loop reads CASSQGTGYEQYF. As DNA, the CDR3 is TGCGCCAGCAGCCAAGGTACGGGATACGAGCAGTACTTC.

This clonotype appeared many times. The rearrangement links TRBV7-6 to TRBJ1-1; weak D call: TRBD1 (6 bases). The V gene lost 1 base and the J gene lost 10 bases, with 10 bases spanning the gap. Germline V lookup: CDR1 SGHVS, CDR2 FNYEAQ. The CDR3 is 12 amino acids. The CDR3 region is CASSLGGGGAFF. CDR3 in DNA: TGTGCCAGCAGCTTAGGTGGAGGGGGAGCTTTCTTT.

This sequence joins TRBV29-1 and TRBJ2-7; TRBD2 might be the D (6 bases). V shed 6 bases and J shed 0 bases, with 15 bases lying between them. The germline CDR1 and CDR2 sequences are SQVTM and ANQGSEA. CDR3 length: 14 residues. The CDR3, as DNA: TGCAGCGTAGCGAAAGCGGGTGACTCCTACGAGCAGTACTTC. It yields the protein CSVAKAGDSYEQYF.

The sample holds a few counts of this clonotype. V gene TRBV6-5 combines with J gene TRBJ2-5; the D gene is possibly TRBD1 (5 bases). The CDR3 is made up of 15 amino acids. Germline-derived CDR1 and CDR2 are MNHEY and SVGAGI. Trimming removed 4 bases at V and 5 bases at J, with 17 bases between. CDR3 residues: CASSLTAGVKETQYF. The DNA for the CDR3 is TGTGCCAGCAGTTTGACAGCTGGGGTCAAGGAGACCCAGTACTTC.

This clonotype was detected a few times. This sequence joins TRBV29-1 and TRBJ2-2; TRBD1 agrees at 7 bases. Germline V gene lookup returns CDR1 SQVTM and CDR2 ANQGSEA. This CDR3 comprises 17 residues. The trim removed 2 bases at V and 4 bases at J, leaving 13 bases unmatched. This chain's CDR3 is CSVESSATGQLTGELFF. The CDR3, as DNA: TGCAGCGTTGAATCCTCAGCAACGGGACAGCTCACCGGGGAGCTGTTTTTT.

Only a few counts were recorded for this clonotype. The chain couples TRBV6-6 to TRBJ2-7; D may be TRBD1 (6 bases). This CDR3 spans 13 amino acids. The V end lost 3 bases, the J end lost 5 bases, and 11 bases lay between the germline ends. CDR1 is MNHNY and CDR2 is SVGAGI in the germline V gene (reference sequence). This CDR3 is CASSYNRVDEQYV. CDR3 in DNA: TGTGCCAGCAGTTATAACAGGGTGGACGAGCAGTACGTC.

This clonotype was seen many times. V usage is TRBV11-2 and J usage is TRBJ2-7; tentatively, D is TRBD2 (5 bases). The CDR3 is 15 amino acids. Trimming removed 0 bases at V and 3 bases at J, with 12 bases between. The germline gives CDR1 SGHAT, CDR2 FQNNGV. The CDR3 loop is CASSLEEGPIYEQYF. The CDR3 DNA is TGTGCCAGCAGCTTAGAAGAGGGCCCAATCTACGAGCAGTACTTC.

The chain couples TRBV12-3 or TRBV12-4 to TRBJ2-3, with D possibly TRBD2 on 5 matching bases. The CDR3 totals 16 residues. V lost 3 bases and J lost 0, with 13 bases in between. CDR3 sequence: CASSLGSRESTDTQYF. DNA of the CDR3: TGTGCCAGCAGTTTGGGGTCGAGGGAGAGCACAGATACGCAGTATTTT.

This clonotype occurred a few times. The rearrangement joins TRBV20-1 to TRBJ2-1, with a weak D call TRBD2 (5 bases). V was cut by 5 bases and J by 7 bases, with 15 bases left in between. Germline CDR1 DFQATT, CDR2 SNEGSKA (reference sequence). CDR3 size: 13 residues. The CDR3, as DNA: TGCAGTGCTCCAGCGGTGAGGTTAAATGAGCAGTTCTTC. Translating it yields CSAPAVRLNEQFF.

This clonotype appeared a few times. The CDR3 DNA is TGTGCCAGCAGCAAAACAGGGGGCGATGTCATCTACAATGAGCAGTTCTTC. This encodes CASSKTGGDVIYNEQFF. The J gene is TRBJ2-1, the V gene TRBV7-9; 9 bases line up with TRBD1. CDR3 length: 17 amino acids. Per germline, CDR1 SEHNR and CDR2 FQNEAQ (reference sequence). The junction had 11 bases not matched to a gene; V was cut back by 5 bases and J by 3 bases.